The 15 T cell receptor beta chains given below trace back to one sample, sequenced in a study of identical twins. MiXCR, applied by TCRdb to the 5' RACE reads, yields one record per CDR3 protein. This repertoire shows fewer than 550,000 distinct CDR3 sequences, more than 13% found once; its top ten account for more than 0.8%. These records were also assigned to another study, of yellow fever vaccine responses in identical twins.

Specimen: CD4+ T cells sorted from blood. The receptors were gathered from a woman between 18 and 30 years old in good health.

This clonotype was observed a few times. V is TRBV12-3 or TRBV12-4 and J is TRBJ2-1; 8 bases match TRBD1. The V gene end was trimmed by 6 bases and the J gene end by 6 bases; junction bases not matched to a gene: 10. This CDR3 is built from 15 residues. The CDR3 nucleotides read TGTGCCAGCAGGGGGGACAGGCTCAATTCCAATGAGCAGTTCTTC. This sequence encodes CASRGDRLNSNEQFF.

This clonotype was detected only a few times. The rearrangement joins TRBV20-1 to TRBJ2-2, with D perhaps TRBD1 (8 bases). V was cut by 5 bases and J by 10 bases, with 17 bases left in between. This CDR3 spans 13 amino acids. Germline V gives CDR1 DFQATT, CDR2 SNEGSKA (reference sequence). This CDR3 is CSAGGDRRTELFF. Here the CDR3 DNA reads TGCAGTGCTGGGGGGGACAGGAGGACGGAGCTGTTTTTT.

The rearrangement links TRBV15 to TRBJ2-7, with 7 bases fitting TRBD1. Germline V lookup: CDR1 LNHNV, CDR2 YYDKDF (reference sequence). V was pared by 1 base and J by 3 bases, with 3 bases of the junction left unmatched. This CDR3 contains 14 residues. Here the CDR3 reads CATSRARGLYEQYF. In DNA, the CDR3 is TGTGCCACCAGCAGAGCGAGGGGGCTCTACGAGCAGTACTTC.

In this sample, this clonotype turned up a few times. CDR3 residues: CASSYSRAGAYEQYF. The CDR3 DNA reads TGTGCCAGCAGTTACTCTAGGGCGGGCGCCTACGAGCAGTACTTC. The genes are TRBV6-5 and TRBJ2-7; possibly TRBD2 for D (5 bases). The CDR3 is 15 residues long. Between the trimmed V and J ends, which lost 0 bases and 2 bases, there was a span of 11 bases. The V gene's germline CDR1 is MNHEY and CDR2 SVGAGI.

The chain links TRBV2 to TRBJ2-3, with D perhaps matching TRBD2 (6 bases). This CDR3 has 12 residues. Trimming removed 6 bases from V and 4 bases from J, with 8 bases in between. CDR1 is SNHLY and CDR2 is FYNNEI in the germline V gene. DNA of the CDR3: TGTGCCAGCAGGTCGGGGGCAGATACGCAGTATTTT. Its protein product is CASRSGADTQYF.

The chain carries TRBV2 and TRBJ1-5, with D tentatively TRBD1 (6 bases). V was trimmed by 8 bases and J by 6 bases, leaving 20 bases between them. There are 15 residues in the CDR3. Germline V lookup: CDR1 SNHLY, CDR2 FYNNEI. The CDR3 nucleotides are TGTGCCAGCGAGTGGGGAACAGGGTTGGGTCAGCCCCAGCATTTT. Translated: CASEWGTGLGQPQHF.

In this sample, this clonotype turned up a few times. CDR3 nucleotides: TGTGCCAGCAGCCCCCCCCCGACAGACTACAATGACGTGCAGTTCTTC. Protein: CASSPPPTDYNDVQFF. This chain joins TRBV7-2 and TRBJ2-1; D could derive from TRBD1 or TRBD2 (5 bases each). The germline CDR1 and CDR2 sequences are SGHTA and FQGNSA. The CDR3 length is 16 residues. Trimming cost V 5 bases and J 12 bases, with 26 bases left between them.

The CDR3 nucleotides read TGTGCCAGCAGCCTAAGGAGAAGACAGGGGGCTCCTCGGCAAACAGATACGCAGTATTTT. This codes for CASSLRRRQGAPRQTDTQYF. The rearrangement uses TRBV21-1 and TRBJ2-3; the table's D call TRBD1 went unverified against the DNA. TRBV21-1 is noted as a pseudogene. The CDR3 is made up of 20 amino acids.

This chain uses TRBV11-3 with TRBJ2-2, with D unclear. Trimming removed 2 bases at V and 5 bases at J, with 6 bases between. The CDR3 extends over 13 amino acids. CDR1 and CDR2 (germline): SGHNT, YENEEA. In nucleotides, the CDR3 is TGTGCCAGCAGCTTAACAGAGACCGGGGAGCTGTTTTTT. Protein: CASSLTETGELFF.

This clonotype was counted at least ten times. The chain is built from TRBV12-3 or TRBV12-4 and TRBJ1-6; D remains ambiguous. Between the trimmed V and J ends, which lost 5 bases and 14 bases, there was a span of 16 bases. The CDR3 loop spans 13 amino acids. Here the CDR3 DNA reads TGTGCCAGCAGTCCTTCCCAGCGACAAACCCTCCACTTT. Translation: CASSPSQRQTLHF.

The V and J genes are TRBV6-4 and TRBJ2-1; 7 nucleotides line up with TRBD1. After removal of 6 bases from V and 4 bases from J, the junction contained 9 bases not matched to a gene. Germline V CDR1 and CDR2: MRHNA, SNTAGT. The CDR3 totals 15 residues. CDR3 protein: CASSETGSVYNEQFF. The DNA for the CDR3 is TGTGCCAGCAGCGAGACAGGGTCAGTTTACAATGAGCAGTTCTTC.

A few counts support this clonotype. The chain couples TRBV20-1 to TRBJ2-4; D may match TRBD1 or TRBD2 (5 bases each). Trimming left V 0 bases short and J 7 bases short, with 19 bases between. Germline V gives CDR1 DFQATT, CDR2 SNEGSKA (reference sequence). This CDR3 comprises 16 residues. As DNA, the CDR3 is TGCAGTGCTAGAGATTTCGGGAAGGGGCCAGGGAACATTCAGTACTTC. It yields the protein CSARDFGKGPGNIQYF.

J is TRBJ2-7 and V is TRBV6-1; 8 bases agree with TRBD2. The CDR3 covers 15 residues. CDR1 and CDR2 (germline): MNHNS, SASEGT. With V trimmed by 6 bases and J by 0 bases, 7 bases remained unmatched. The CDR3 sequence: CASSPRREASYEQYF. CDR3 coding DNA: TGTGCCAGCAGCCCCCGGCGGGAGGCCTCCTACGAGCAGTACTTC.

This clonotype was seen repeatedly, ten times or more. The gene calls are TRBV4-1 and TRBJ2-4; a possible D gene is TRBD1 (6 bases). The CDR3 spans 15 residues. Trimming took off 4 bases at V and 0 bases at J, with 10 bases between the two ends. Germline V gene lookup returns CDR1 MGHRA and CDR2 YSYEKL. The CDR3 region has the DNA TGCGCCAGCAGCCCGGGGACAATAGCCAAAAACATTCAGTACTTC. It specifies CASSPGTIAKNIQYF.

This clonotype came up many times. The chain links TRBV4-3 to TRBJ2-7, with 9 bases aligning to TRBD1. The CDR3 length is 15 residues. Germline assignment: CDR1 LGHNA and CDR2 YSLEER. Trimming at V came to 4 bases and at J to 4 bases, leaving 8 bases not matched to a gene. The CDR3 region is CASSRSGQGVYEQYF. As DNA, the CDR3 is TGCGCCAGCAGCCGATCGGGACAGGGCGTGTACGAGCAGTACTTC.